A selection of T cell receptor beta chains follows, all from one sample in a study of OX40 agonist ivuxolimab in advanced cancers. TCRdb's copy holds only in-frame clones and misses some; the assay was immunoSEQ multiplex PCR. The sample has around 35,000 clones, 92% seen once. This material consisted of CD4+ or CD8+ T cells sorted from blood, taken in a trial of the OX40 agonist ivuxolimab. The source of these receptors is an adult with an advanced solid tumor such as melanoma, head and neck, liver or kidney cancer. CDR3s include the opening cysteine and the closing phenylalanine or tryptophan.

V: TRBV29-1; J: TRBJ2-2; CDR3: CSVVADNTGELFF
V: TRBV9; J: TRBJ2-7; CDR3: CASSANPGTGTYEQYF
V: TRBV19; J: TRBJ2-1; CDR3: CASSIGGLGDYNEQFF
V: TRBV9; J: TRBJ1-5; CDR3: CASSVDAGAGNQPQHF
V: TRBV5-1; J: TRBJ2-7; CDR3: CASRVQGHEQYF
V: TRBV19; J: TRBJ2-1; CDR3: CASTHVRVGEQFF
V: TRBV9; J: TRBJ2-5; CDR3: CASSLGTGRAETQYF
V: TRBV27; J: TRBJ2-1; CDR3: CASSPFTSGSGNEQFF
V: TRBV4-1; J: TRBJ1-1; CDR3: CASSQEPARNTEAFF
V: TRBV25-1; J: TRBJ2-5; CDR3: CASSETSGLSKGTQYF
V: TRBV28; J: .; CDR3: CASRGQGSYEQYF
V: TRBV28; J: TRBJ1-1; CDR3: CASTNPSDYSPEAFF
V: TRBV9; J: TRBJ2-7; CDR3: CASSVAGGFTYEQYF
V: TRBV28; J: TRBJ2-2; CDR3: CATNLGLYSNTGELFF
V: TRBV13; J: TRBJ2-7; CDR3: CASSHLGQANSIYEQYF
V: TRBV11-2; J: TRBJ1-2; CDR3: CASSSTAAGGYGYTF
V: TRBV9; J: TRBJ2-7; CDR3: CASSPDLRGLEQYF
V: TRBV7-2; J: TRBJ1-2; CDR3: CASSFFSQGLRSYTF
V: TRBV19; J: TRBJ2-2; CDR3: CASDLSGELFF
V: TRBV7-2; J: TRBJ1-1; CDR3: CASSLGAEEGRVLSEAFF
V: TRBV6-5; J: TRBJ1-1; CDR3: CASSYSTVAEAFF
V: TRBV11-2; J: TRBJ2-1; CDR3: CASSLVISGTGDIGEQFF
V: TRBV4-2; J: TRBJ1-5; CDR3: CASSQVLGDQPQHF
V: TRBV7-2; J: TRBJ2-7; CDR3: CASSSMWGQGVAYEQYF